The entry below gives a single T cell receptor beta chain sequence along with its context. The germline CDR1 and CDR2 sequences are SGHTA and FQGNSA. The CDR3 totals 16 residues. The V segment lost 1 base and the J segment 4 bases; nucleotides outside the gene matches: 8. This entry is derived from a study of T-cell reconstitution after alpha-beta-depleted transplantation in children. It was with unique molecular identifiers that the TCRbeta library was prepared. TCRdb reprocessed the PCR reads via MiXCR and lists one record per CDR3 protein. The sample contains about 640,000 distinct CDR3 sequences, roughly 17% of which appear only once.

The sequence came from a human donor who donated a stem cell graft to a child with acute myeloid leukemia. V usage is TRBV7-2 and J usage is TRBJ2-7, with 9 bases identical to TRBD2. Source: PBMCs from the stem cell graft donor, taken from the stem cell graft. The CDR3, as DNA: TGTGCCAGCAGCTTAGGAGGCGGGGGGGCCATATACGAGCAGTACTTC. Translated: CASSLGGGGAIYEQYF.